The sequence of this T cell receptor (beta chain) was determined in a study of patients and donors after allogeneic stem cell transplantation. CDR3 length equals 18 residues. CDR1 and CDR2 (germline): SGHAT, FQDESV (reference sequence). V lost 1 base to trimming and J lost 1 base; unmatched junction nucleotides: 8. This clonotype was observed a few times. TCRdb reanalysed the RT-PCR reads using MiXCR and keeps one entry per CDR3 protein. The table records approximately 430,000 distinct CDR3 sequences, under 20% of them present only once. The sample comprised blood, either unsorted or a sorted T cell fraction (not recorded which). The rearrangement uses TRBV11-1 and TRBJ2-1; 9 nucleotides align to TRBD2. This sequence originates from a human donor who was either an allogeneic HSCT recipient or a stem cell or donor lymphocyte infusion donor (not recorded which). It is not recorded whose cells these are; they may come from a transplant donor. CDR3: CASSLELAGWSSYNEQFF. The CDR3 coding sequence is TGTGCCAGCAGCTTAGAACTAGCGGGTTGGAGTTCCTACAATGAGCAGTTCTTC.